This TCR beta chain emerged from a study of identical twins. Findings and limits, study-wide: Invariant MAIT and iNKT cells may have partly biased zero-insertion analyses. Cross-sectional statistical analysis was relied on for the conclusions, without the same donors being followed. Twin pairs had excess sharing that was weaker in beta out-of-frame sequences.

TCRdb analysed the 5' RACE reads with MiXCR anew, one entry per CDR3 protein. Of approximately 220,000 distinct CDR3 sequences detected, roughly 7.5% appear once; the ten largest clones hold just under 2%. On this clonotype itself: What it recognizes is unknown.

Germline V gives CDR1 SQVTM, CDR2 ANQGSEA. This CDR3 has 12 residues. Trimming pared 8 bases from V and 1 base from J, leaving 11 bases between. This sample was also put to use in a study of yellow fever vaccine responses in identical twins. That work states: Twin vaccine T cell responses reportedly seemed partly convergent, partly personalized.

This sequence originates from a woman aged 18-35 years in good health. The J gene is TRBJ1-1, the V gene TRBV29-1; no reliable D call. Sequencing was carried out using memory (CD45RO+) T cells sorted from blood. The CDR3 sequence is CSLLTPNTEAFF. The CDR3 DNA is TGCAGCCTACTGACACCGAACACTGAAGCTTTCTTT.